Reported below is one T cell receptor beta chain. From germline, CDR1 is ENHRY and CDR2 SYGVKD. CDR3 length equals 16 residues. V lost 1 base, J lost 0 bases, and 2 bases stayed unmatched. The data belong to a study of blood T cell repertoires in COVID-19. Study as a whole: COVID-19 samples, acute and convalescent, were from the United States, Italy and Spain. Sources were T cells, B-cell-depleted T cells, or PBMCs; the material itself was cDNA or gDNA.

Authors' methods: Estimation of nucleated cell counts relied on the amplification of reference gene primers. Clones were sequenced by immunoSEQ multiplex PCR, and TCRdb holds only the in-frame ones, with some missing. The V and J calls and clone size were taken over from that table, and D and trimming were inferred from the DNA. The sample lists under 200,000 clones; around 82% were seen once. This sequence joins TRBV10-3 and TRBJ2-3; 9 bases map to TRBD2. This TCR was recovered from a human donor with acute or convalescent COVID-19. The donor label of this sample is uncertain. Sequencing input: peripheral blood. The CDR3 loop is CAISEWTSVSTDTQYF. The DNA for the CDR3 is TGTGCCATCAGTGAGTGGACTAGCGTTAGCACAGATACGCAGTATTTT.